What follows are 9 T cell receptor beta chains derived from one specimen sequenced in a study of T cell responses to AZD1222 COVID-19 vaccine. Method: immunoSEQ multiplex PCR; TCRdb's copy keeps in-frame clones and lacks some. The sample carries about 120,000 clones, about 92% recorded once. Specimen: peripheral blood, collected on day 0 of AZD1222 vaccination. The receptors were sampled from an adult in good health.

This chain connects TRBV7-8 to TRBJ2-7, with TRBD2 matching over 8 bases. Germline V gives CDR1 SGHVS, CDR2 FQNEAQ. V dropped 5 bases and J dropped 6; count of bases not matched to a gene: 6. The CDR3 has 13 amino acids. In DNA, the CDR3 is TGTGCCAGCAGCCCTAGCGCGGGGGGCGAGCAGTACTTC. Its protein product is CASSPSAGGEQYF.

CDR3 sequence reads: CASSSPGEGGYTF. In DNA, the CDR3 is TGTGCCAGCAGTTCCCCGGGCGAGGGGGGCTACACCTTC. The chain recombines TRBV28 with TRBJ1-2; the D gene is possibly TRBD1 (5 bases). The V end lost 4 bases, the J end lost 8 bases, and 14 bases lay between the germline ends. This CDR3 comprises 13 residues. Looked up from germline, CDR1 is MDHEN and CDR2 is SYDVKM.

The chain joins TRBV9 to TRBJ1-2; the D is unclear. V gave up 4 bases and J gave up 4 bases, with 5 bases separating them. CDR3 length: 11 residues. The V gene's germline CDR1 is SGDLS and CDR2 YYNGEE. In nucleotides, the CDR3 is TGTGCCAGCAGCAATACCTATGGCTACACCTTC. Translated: CASSNTYGYTF. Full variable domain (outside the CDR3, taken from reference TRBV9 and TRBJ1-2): DSGVTQTPKHLITATGQRVTLRCSPRSGDLSVYWYQQSLDQGLQFLIQYYNGEERAKGNILERFSAQQFPDLHSELNLSSLELGDSALYFCASSNTYGYTFGSGTRLTVV.

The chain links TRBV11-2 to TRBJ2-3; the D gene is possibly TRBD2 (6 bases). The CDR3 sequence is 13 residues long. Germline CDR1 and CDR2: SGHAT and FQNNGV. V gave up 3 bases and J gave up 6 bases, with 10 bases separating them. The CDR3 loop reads CASSFRRGDTQYF. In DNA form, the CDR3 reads TGTGCCAGCAGCTTCCGGAGGGGCGATACGCAGTATTTT.

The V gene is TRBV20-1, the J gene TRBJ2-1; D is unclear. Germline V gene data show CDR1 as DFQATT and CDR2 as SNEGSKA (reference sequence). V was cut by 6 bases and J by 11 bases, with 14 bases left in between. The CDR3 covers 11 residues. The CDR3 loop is CSAQDRNKQFF. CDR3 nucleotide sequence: TGCAGTGCGCAAGATCGTAATAAGCAGTTCTTC.

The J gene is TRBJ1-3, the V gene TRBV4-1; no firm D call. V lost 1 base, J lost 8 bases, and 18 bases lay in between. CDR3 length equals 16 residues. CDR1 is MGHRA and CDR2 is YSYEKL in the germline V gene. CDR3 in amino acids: CASSQATLPVIDTIYF. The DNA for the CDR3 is TGCGCCAGCAGCCAAGCCACCCTGCCAGTCATAGACACCATATATTTT.

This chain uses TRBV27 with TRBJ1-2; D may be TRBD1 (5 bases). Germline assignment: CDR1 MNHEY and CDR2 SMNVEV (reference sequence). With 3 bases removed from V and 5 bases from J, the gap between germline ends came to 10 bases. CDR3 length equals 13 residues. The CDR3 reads CASSFPGFYGYTF. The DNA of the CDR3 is TGTGCCAGCAGTTTCCCAGGGTTTTATGGCTACACCTTC.

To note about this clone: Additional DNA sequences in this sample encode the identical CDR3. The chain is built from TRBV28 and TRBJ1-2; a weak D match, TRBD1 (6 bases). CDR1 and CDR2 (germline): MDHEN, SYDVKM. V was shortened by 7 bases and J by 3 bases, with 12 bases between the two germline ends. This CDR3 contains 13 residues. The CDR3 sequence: CASNLQGYYGYTF. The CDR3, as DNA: TGTGCCAGCAACCTCCAGGGGTACTATGGCTACACCTTC.

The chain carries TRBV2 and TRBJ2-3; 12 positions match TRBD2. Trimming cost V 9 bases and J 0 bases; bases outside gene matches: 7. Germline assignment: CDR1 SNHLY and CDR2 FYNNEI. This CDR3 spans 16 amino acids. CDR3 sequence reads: CARKTGTSGSTDTQYF. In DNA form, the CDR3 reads TGTGCCAGAAAAACCGGGACTAGCGGGAGCACAGATACGCAGTATTTT.